Following are 2 T cell receptor beta chains from one sample sequenced in a study of blood T cell repertoires in COVID-19. Generated by immunoSEQ multiplex PCR, the TCRdb table keeps only in-frame clones and is missing some. The sample yields about 170,000 clones, 70% to 90% seen once. Sequenced material: PBMCs or T cells enriched from blood (not recorded which). The origin of the receptors is a woman in her fifties or sixties who had recovered from COVID-19.

This clone was picked up a small number of times. This chain joins TRBV5-1 and TRBJ2-5; 8 bases fit TRBD2. The CDR3 is 16 residues long. J lost 1 base, V lost 4 bases, and 9 bases had no gene match. CDR1 SGHRS and CDR2 YFSETQ come from the germline V gene. Written as DNA, the CDR3 is TGCGCCAGCAGCCCGGGACTAGTTTCGGGCCAAGAGACCCAGTACTTC. It specifies CASSPGLVSGQETQYF.

This clone came up a few times. The chain uses TRBV6-5 and TRBJ2-1; TRBD1 is a possible D gene (8 bases). Germline CDR1 reads MNHEY; CDR2 reads SVGAGI. The ends were cut back, 10 bases at V and 6 bases at J, with 16 bases in the middle. CDR3 length equals 13 residues. CDR3 region: CATLQGGVNEQFF. Written as DNA, the CDR3 is TGTGCCACCCTACAGGGGGGGGTCAATGAGCAGTTCTTC.